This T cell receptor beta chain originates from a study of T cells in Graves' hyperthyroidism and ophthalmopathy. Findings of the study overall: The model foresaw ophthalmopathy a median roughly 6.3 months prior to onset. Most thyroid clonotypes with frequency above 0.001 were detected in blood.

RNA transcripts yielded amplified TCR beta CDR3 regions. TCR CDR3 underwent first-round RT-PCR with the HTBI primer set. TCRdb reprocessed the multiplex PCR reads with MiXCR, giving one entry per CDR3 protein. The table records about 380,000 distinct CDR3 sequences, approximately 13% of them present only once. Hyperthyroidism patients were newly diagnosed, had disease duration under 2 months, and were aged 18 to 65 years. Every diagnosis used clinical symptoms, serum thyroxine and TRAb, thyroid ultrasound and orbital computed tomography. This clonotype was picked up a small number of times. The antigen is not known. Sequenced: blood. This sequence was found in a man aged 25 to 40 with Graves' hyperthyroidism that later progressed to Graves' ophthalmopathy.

CDR3 DNA: TGTGCCAGCAGTTTATCTGGGATTGGCTACACCTTC. This codes for CASSLSGIGYTF. This chain links TRBV28 with TRBJ1-2; no definite D call. The V end lost 1 base, the J end lost 7 bases, and 7 bases lay between the germline ends. The germline V gene has CDR1 MDHEN and CDR2 SYDVKM. This CDR3 contains 12 residues.